This entry describes one T cell receptor beta chain. This sample was taken from a study of T cells in narcolepsy. The method was immunoSEQ multiplex PCR; TCRdb's version includes in-frame clones alone and lacks a portion of them. The sample has tens of thousands of clones; 80% to 85% are singletons. The sequence was obtained from a human donor with narcolepsy. Sequences were obtained from CD45RA- memory CD4+ T cells from PBMCs.

The CDR3 is CASSSGGRGFDNEQFF. Here the CDR3 DNA reads TGTGCCAGCAGCTCAGGGGGCAGGGGATTCGACAATGAGCAGTTCTTC. The chain recombines TRBV7-6 with TRBJ2-1, with TRBD1 matching 8 bases. V trimming: 4 bases; J trimming: 5 bases; junction bases outside the gene matches: 10. This CDR3 has 16 amino acids. Germline V gene data show CDR1 as SGHVS and CDR2 as FNYEAQ.